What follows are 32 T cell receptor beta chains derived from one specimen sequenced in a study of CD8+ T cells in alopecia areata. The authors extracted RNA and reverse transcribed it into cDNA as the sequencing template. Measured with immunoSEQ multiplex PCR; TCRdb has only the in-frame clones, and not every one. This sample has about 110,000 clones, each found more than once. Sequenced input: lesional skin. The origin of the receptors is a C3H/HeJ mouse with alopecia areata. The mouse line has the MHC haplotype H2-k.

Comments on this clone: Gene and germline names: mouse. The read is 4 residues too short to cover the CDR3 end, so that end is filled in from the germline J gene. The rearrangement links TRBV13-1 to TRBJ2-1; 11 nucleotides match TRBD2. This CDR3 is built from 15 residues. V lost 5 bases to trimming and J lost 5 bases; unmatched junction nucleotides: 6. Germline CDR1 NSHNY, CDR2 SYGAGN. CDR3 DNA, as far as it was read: TGTGCCAGCAGGGCGACTGGGGGGGGTCATGCT. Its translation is CASRATGGGHA. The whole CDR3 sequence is CASRATGGGHAEQFF.

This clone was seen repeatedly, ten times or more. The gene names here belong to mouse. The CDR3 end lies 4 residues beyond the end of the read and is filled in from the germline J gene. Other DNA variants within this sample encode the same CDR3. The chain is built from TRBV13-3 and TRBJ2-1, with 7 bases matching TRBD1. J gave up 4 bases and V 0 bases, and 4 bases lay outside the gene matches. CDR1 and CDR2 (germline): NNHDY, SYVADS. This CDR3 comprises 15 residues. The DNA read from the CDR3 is TGTGCCAGCAGTGATGCTCCGGGACAGTATGCT. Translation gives CASSDAPGQYA. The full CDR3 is CASSDAPGQYAEQFF.

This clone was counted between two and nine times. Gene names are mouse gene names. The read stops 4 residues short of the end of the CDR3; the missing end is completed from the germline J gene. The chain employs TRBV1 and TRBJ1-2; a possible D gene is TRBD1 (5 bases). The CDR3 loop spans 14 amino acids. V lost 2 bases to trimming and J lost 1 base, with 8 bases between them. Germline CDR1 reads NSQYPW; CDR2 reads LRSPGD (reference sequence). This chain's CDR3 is CTCSAQGLNSDYTF. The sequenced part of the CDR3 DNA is TGCACCTGCAGTGCACAGGGCCTAAACTCC.

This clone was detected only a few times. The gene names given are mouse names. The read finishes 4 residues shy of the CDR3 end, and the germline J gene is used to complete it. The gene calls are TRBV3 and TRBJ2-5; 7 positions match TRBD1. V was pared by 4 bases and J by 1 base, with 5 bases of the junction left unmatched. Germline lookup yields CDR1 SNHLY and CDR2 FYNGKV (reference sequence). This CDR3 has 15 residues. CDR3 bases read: TGTGCCAGCAGCTCCTTCGACAGGGACCAAGAC. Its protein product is CASSSFDRDQD. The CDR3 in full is CASSSFDRDQDTQYF.

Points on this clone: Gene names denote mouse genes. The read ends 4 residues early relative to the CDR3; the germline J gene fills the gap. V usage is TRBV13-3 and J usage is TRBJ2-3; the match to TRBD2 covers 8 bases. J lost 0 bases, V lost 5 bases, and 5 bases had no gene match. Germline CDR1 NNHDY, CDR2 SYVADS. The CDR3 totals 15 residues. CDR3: CASRVTGGSAETLYF. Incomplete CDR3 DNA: TGTGCCAGCAGGGTTACTGGGGGTAGTGCAGAA.

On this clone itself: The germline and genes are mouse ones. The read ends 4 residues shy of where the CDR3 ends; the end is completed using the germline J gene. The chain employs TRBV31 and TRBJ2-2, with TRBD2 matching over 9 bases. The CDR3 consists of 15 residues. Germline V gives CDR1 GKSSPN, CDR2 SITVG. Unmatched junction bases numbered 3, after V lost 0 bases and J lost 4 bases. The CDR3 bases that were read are TGTGCCTGGAGTCTAGCGGGACTGGGCACCGGG. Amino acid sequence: CAWSLAGLGTG. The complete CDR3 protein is CAWSLAGLGTGQLYF.

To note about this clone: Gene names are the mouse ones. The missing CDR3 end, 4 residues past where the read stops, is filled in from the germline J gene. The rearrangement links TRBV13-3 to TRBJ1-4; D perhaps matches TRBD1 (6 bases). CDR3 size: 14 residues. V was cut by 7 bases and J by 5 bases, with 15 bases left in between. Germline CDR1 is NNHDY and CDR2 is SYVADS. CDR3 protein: CASGLRDKNERLFF. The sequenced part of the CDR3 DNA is TGTGCCAGCGGCCTCCGGGACAAAAACGAA.

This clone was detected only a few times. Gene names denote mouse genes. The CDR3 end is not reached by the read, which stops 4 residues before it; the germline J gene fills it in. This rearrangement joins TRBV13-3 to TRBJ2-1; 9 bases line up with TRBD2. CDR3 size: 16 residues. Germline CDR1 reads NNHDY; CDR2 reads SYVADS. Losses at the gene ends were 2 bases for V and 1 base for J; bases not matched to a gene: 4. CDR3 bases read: TGTGCCAGCAGTGAGCCGGGACTGGGCAACTATGCT. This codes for CASSEPGLGNYA. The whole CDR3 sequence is CASSEPGLGNYAEQFF.

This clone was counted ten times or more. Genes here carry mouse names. This chain's CDR3 is CTCSAHRGPERLFF. The sequenced CDR3 bases are TGCACCTGCAGTGCCCACAGGGGGCCCGAA. The chain joins TRBV1 to TRBJ1-4, with 9 bases lining up with TRBD1. Read sequence stops 4 residues before the CDR3 end, and the germline J gene provides the missing end. The germline CDR1 and CDR2 sequences are NSQYPW and LRSPGD (reference sequence). This CDR3 is built from 14 residues.

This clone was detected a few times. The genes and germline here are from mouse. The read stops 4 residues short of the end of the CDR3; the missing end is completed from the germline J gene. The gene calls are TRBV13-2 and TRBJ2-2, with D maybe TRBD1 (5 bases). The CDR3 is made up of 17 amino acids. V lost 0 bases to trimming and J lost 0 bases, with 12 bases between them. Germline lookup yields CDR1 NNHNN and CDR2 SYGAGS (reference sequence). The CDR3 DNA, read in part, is TGTGCCAGCGGTGATGTGGAGGGGTCCACAAACACCGGG. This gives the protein CASGDVEGSTNTG. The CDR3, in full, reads CASGDVEGSTNTGQLYF.

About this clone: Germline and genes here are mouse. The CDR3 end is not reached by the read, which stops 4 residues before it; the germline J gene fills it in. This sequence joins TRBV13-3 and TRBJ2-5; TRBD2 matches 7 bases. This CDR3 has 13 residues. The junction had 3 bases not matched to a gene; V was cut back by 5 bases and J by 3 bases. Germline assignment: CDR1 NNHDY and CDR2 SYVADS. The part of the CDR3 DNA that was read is TGTGCCAGCAGGGGGACTGAGCAAGAC. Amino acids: CASRGTEQD. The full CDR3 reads CASRGTEQDTQYF.

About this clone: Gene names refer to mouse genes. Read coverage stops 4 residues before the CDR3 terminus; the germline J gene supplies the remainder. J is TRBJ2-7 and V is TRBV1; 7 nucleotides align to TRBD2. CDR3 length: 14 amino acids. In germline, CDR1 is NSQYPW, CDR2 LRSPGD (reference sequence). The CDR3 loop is CTCSADTGAYEQYF. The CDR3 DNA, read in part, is TGCACCTGCAGTGCAGACACTGGGGCTTAT.

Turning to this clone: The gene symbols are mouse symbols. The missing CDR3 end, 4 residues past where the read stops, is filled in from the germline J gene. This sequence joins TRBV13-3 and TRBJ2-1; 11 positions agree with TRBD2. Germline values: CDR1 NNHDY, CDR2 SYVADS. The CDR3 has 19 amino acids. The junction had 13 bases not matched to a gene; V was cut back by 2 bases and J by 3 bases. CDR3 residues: CASSEWDWGPSSFYAEQFF. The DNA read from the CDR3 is TGTGCCAGCAGTGAGTGGGACTGGGGGCCCTCCTCATTCTATGCT.

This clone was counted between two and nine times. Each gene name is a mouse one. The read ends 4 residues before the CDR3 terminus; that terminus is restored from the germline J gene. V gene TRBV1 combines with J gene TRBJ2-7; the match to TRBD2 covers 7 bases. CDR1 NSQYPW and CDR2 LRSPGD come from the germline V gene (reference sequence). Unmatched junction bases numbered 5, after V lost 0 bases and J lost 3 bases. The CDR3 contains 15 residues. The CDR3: CTCSADRLGLYEQYF. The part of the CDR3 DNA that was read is TGCACCTGCAGTGCAGATCGACTGGGTCTCTAT.

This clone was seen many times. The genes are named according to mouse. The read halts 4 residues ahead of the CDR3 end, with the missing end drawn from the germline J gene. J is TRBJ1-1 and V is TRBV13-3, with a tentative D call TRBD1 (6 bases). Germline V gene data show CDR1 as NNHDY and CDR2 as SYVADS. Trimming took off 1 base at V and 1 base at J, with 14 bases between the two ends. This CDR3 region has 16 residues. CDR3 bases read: TGTGCCAGCAGTGATCCCACAGGGAAAGGAAACACA. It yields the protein CASSDPTGKGNT. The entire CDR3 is CASSDPTGKGNTEVFF.

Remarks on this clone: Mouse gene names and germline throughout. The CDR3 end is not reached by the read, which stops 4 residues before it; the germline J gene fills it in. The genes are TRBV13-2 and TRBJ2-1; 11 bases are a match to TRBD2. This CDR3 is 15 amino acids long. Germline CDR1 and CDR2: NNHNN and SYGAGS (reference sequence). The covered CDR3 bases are TGTGCCAGCGGTGATTGGGACTGGGGGAGGGCT. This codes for CASGDWDWGRA. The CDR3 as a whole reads CASGDWDWGRAEQFF.

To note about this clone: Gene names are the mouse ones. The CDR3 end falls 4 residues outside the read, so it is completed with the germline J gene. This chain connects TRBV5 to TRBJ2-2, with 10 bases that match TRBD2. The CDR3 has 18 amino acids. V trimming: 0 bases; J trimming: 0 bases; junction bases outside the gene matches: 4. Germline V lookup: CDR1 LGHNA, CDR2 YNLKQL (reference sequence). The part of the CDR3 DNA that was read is TGTGCCAGCAGCCAAGAGCGGGACTGGGGAGCAAACACCGGG. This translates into CASSQERDWGANTG. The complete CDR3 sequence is CASSQERDWGANTGQLYF.

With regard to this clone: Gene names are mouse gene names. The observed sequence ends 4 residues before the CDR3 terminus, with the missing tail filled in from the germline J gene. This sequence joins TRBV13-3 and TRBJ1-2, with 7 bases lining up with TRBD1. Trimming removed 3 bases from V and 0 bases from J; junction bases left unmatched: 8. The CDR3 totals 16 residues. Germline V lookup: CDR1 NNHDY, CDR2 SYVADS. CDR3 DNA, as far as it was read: TGTGCCAGCAGTGGTGCACCCGGACAGGCAAACTCC. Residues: CASSGAPGQANS. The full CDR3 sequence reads CASSGAPGQANSDYTF.

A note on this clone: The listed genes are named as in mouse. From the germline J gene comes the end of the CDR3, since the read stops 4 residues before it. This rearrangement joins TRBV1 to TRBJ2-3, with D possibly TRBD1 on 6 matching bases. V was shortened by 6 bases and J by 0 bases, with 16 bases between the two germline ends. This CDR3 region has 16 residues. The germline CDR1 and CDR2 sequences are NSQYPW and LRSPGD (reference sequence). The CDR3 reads CTCRARDITSAETLYF. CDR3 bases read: TGCACCTGCAGGGCCAGGGACATCACTAGTGCAGAA.

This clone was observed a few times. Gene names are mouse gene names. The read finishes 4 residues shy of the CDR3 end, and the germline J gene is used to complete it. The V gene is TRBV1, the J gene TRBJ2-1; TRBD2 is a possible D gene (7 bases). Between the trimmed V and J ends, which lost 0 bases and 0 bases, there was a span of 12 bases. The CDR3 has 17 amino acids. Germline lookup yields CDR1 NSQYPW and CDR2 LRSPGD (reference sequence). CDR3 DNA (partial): TGCACCTGCAGTGCAGATACCTGGGGGCGTAACTATGCT. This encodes CTCSADTWGRNYA. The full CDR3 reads CTCSADTWGRNYAEQFF.

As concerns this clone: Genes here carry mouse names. The sequenced CDR3 bases are TGTGCCAGCAGTCGGGACAGGAGACAAAAC. Amino acid sequence: CASSRDRRQN. The complete CDR3 protein is CASSRDRRQNTLYF. The chain employs TRBV13-1 and TRBJ2-4; 8 positions agree with TRBD1. The read comes to an end 4 residues before the CDR3 does, leaving the germline J gene to fill in the end. The ends lost 4 bases at V and 3 bases at J; junction bases unmatched: 4. The length of the CDR3 is 14 residues. Germline V CDR1 and CDR2: NSHNY, SYGAGN.

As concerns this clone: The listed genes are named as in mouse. CDR3 amino acids: CASSDGDSFNERLFF. The CDR3 DNA, read in part, is TGTGCCAGCAGTGACGGGGACAGCTTCAACGAA. V usage is TRBV13-3 and J usage is TRBJ1-4; 7 nucleotides align to TRBD1. The read ends 4 residues early relative to the CDR3; the germline J gene fills the gap. V was clipped by 2 bases and J by 4 bases; unmatched bases: 5. The CDR3 is made up of 15 amino acids. From germline, CDR1 is NNHDY and CDR2 SYVADS.

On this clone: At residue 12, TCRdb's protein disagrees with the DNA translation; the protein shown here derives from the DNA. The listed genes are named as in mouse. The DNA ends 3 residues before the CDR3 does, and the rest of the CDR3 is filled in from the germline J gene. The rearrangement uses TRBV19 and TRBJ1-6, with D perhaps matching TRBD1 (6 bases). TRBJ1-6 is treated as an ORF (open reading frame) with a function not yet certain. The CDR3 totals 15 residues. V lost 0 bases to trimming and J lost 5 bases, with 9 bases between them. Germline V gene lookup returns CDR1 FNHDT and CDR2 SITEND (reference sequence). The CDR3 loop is CASSIGDTDNSPLYF. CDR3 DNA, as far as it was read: TGTGCCAGCAGTATAGGGGACACCGATAATTCGCCC.

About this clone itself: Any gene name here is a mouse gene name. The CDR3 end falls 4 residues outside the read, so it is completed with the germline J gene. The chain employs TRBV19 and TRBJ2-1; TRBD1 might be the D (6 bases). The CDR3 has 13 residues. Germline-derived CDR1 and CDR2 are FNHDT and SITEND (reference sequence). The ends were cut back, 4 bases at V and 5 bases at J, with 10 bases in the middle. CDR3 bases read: TGTGCCAGCAGTTCCCGGGACAATGCT. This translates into CASSSRDNA. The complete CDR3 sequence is CASSSRDNAEQFF.

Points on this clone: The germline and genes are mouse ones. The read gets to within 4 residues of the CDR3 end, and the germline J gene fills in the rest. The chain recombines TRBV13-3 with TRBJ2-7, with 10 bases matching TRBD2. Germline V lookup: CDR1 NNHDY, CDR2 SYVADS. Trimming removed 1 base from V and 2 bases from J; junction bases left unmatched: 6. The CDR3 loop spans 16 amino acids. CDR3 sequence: CASSDRLGGLAYEQYF. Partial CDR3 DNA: TGTGCCAGCAGTGATCGGCTGGGGGGGCTTGCCTAT.

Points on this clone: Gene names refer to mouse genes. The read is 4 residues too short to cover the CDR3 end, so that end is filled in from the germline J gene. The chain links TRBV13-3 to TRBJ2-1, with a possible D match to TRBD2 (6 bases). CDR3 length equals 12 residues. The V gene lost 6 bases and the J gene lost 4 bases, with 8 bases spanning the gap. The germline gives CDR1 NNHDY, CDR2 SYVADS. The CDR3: CASTTGYAEQFF. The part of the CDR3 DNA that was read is TGTGCCAGCACTACTGGGTATGCT.

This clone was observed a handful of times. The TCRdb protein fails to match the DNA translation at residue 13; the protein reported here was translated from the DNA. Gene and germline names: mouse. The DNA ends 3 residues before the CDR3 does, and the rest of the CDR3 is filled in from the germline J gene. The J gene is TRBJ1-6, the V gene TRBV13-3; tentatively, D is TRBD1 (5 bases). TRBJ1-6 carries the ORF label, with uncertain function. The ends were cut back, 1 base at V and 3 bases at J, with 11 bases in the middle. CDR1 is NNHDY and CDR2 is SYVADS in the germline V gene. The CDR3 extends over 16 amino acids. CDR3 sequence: CASSDRGEGYNSPLYF. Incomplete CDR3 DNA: TGTGCCAGCAGTGATCGGGGGGAGGGCTATAATTCGCCC.

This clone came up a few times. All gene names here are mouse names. The chain's CDR3 is CTCSGETGGSAETLYF. CDR3 DNA, as far as it was read: TGCACCTGCAGTGGGGAGACTGGGGGGAGTGCAGAA. The genes are TRBV1 and TRBJ2-3; 10 bases map to TRBD2. The read ends 4 residues early relative to the CDR3; the germline J gene fills the gap. CDR3 length: 16 residues. J gave up 0 bases and V 4 bases, and 4 bases lay outside the gene matches. Germline values: CDR1 NSQYPW, CDR2 LRSPGD (reference sequence).

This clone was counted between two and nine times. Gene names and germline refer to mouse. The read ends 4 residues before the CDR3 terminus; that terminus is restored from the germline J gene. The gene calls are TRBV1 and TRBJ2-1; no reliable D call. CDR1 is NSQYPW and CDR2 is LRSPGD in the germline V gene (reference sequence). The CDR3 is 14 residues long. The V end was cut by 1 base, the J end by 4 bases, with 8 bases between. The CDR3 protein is CTCSAVTPYAEQFF. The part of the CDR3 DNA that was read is TGCACCTGCAGTGCAGTGACTCCTTATGCT.

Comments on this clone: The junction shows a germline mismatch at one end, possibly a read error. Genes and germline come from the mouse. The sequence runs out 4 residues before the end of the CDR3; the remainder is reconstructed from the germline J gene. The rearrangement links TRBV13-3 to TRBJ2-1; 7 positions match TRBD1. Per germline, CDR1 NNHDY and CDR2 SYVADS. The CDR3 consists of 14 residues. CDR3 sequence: CASGDAQGRAEQFF. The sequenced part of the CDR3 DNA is TGTGCCAGCGGTGATGCACAGGGGCGGGCT.

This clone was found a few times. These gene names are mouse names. CDR3 bases read: TGTGCCAGCGGTGACCGACAGGGTAACTATGCT. This gives the protein CASGDRQGNYA. The CDR3 in its entirety is CASGDRQGNYAEQFF. The V call is TRBV13-2, the J call TRBJ2-1, with 7 bases that match TRBD1. Coverage ceases 4 residues before the CDR3 finishes, and the germline J gene fills in the end. V trimming: 2 bases; J trimming: 0 bases; junction bases outside the gene matches: 2. The CDR3 is made up of 15 amino acids. CDR1 is NNHNN and CDR2 is SYGAGS in the germline V gene (reference sequence).

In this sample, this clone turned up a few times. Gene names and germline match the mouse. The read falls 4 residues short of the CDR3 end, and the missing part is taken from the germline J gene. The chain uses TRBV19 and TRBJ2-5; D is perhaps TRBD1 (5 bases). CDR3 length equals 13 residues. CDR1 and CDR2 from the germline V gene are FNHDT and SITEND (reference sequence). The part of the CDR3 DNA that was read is TGTGCCAGCAGTGGCCCGGAGGGGGAC. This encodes CASSGPEGD. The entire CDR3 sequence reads CASSGPEGDTQYF.